A selection of T cell receptor beta chains follows, all from one sample in a study of identifying expanded T cells in peripheral blood. Produced via immunoSEQ multiplex PCR; TCRdb's table is partial and in-frame only. The sample consists of around 95,000 clones, approximately 88% of them appearing once. Material for sequencing was blood. These receptors were taken from a person aged 18 to 75 in good health. The CDR3 runs from the conserved cysteine through the conserved F or W. The D gene is left open where the match is weak. Size values are once, few and many counts, or a class for expanded clones, and some rows have none.

>-|TRBJ2-7|TRBV14|-
CASSSLVADYEQYF
TGTGCCAGCAGCTCTCTTGTGGCGGATTACGAGCAGTACTTC
>TRBD2|TRBJ2-1|TRBV7-9|-
CASSFTSGSLGEQFF
TGTGCCAGCAGCTTTACTAGCGGGAGTCTAGGAGAGCAGTTCTTC
>TRBD1|TRBJ1-2|TRBV6-1|-
CASSEAQGGVISGYTF
TGTGCCAGCAGTGAAGCGCAGGGGGGAGTTATAAGTGGCTACACCTTC
>-|TRBJ1-2|TRBV19|-
CASSSRNRQITNYGYTF
TGTGCCAGTAGTTCTCGGAACCGACAGATAACTAACTATGGCTACACCTTC
>TRBD1|TRBJ2-1|TRBV7-3|-
CASSFSTGGRNEQFF
TGTGCCAGCAGCTTTTCGACAGGGGGCAGAAATGAGCAGTTCTTC
>TRBD2|TRBJ2-5|TRBV18|once
CASSPVAGVGSQETQYF
TGTGCCAGCTCACCAGTCGCGGGAGTCGGGTCCCAAGAGACCCAGTACTTC
>-|TRBJ2-1|TRBV11-1|-
CASSPPLFF
TGTGCCAGCAGCCCCCCCCTGTTCTTC
>-|TRBJ1-2|TRBV6-1|-
CASSELGTIANYGYTF
TGTGCCAGCAGTGAGCTGGGGACAATAGCTAACTATGGCTACACCTTC
>-|TRBJ1-3|TRBV15|-
CATSDFGGVNTIYF
TGTGCCACCAGCGATTTTGGGGGAGTAAACACCATATATTTT
>-|TRBJ1-1|TRBV9|once
CASSGGVSTEAFF
TGTGCCAGCAGCGGAGGGGTCAGCACTGAAGCTTTCTTT
>-|TRBJ1-5|TRBV7-9|-
CASSLGERSQPQHF
TGTGCCAGCAGCTTAGGAGAAAGGAGTCAGCCCCAGCATTTT
>TRBD1|TRBJ1-1|TRBV5-1|-
CASSHPGGKNTEAFF
TGCGCCAGCAGCCACCCAGGGGGCAAGAACACTGAAGCTTTCTTT
>-|TRBJ1-6|TRBV5-1|few
CASSLQGIYDSPLHF
TGCGCCAGCAGCCTACAGGGTATTTACGATTCACCCCTCCACTTT
>TRBD2|TRBJ2-5|TRBV5-1|-
CASSPGTSQETQYF
TGCGCCAGCAGCCCAGGGACTAGTCAAGAGACCCAGTACTTC
>-|TRBJ1-1|TRBV7-2|-
CASTPGAWAEAFF
TGTGCCAGCACTCCGGGGGCGTGGGCTGAAGCTTTCTTT
>TRBD1|TRBJ2-7|TRBV6-1|-
CASSFLGQGAGQYF
TGTGCCAGCAGTTTTCTCGGACAGGGGGCAGGACAGTACTTC
>TRBD1|TRBJ1-1|TRBV27|few
CASSPRQGVTEAFF
TGTGCCAGCAGTCCCAGACAGGGAGTAACTGAAGCTTTCTTT
>-|TRBJ2-3|TRBV7-6|-
CASSLRGGALGTDTQYF
TGTGCCAGCAGCTTAAGAGGGGGGGCGTTAGGCACAGATACGCAGTATTTT
>TRBD2|TRBJ2-5|TRBV14|-
CASSQLPSGLKETQYF
TGTGCCAGCAGCCAACTTCCTAGCGGGCTGAAAGAGACCCAGTACTTC
>-|TRBJ1-2|TRBV5-6|-
CASSVGGLHYGYTF
TGTGCCAGCAGCGTCGGGGGGCTCCACTATGGCTACACCTTC
>-|TRBJ2-5|TRBV6-1|-
CASSESAVRTQYF
TGTGCCAGCAGTGAATCCGCGGTCCGGACCCAGTACTTC
>-|TRBJ2-5|TRBV19|-
CASSIIFRTASPETQYF
TGTGCCAGTAGTATAATCTTTCGGACAGCCTCCCCAGAGACCCAGTACTTC
>TRBD1|TRBJ2-7|TRBV5-1|medium-sized
CASSLAVGTGGSYEQYF
TGCGCCAGCAGCTTGGCCGTTGGGACAGGGGGCTCCTACGAGCAGTACTTC
>TRBD2|TRBJ2-1|TRBV6-5|-
CASSYSSGGYNEQFF
TGTGCCAGCAGTTACTCTAGCGGGGGGTACAATGAGCAGTTCTTC
>-|TRBJ1-2|TRBV4-1|-
CASSLRQVPYGYTF
TGCGCCAGCAGCCTCCGACAGGTCCCCTATGGCTACACCTTC
>TRBD1|TRBJ1-1|TRBV19|once
CATNKQGGTEAFF
TGTGCCACCAACAAACAGGGGGGGACTGAAGCTTTCTTT
>-|TRBJ2-4|TRBV30|-
CAWRQNTGWGKNIQYF
TGTGCCTGGAGGCAAAATACAGGGTGGGGCAAAAACATTCAGTACTTC
>TRBD1|TRBJ2-7|TRBV19|-
CASRNRGTPEQYF
TGTGCCAGTAGGAACAGGGGAACCCCCGAGCAGTACTTC
>-|TRBJ2-1|TRBV5-1|-
CASSLALGSGNEQFF
TGCGCCAGCAGCTTGGCACTAGGCTCGGGCAATGAGCAGTTCTTC
>TRBD1|TRBJ1-2|TRBV7-2|-
CASSSRGPTGYTF
TGTGCCAGCAGTTCCAGGGGGCCGACTGGCTACACCTTC
>TRBD1|TRBJ2-6|TRBV7-6|-
CASSSAWTGSSGANVLTF
TGTGCCAGCAGCTCAGCCTGGACAGGAAGCTCTGGGGCCAACGTCCTGACTTTC
>TRBD1|TRBJ1-1|TRBV27|-
CASTPGGPSYTEAFF
TGTGCCAGCACCCCAGGGGGACCCTCTTACACTGAAGCTTTCTTT
>-|TRBJ1-1|TRBV19|-
CASNPQPRTEAFF
TGTGCCAGTAACCCCCAGCCACGGACTGAAGCTTTCTTT
>TRBD1|TRBJ1-4|TRBV7-9|once
CASSFRQGRNEKLFF
TGTGCCAGCAGCTTTAGACAGGGGCGTAATGAAAAACTGTTTTTT